This T cell receptor (beta chain) is drawn from a study of prognosis after radiotherapy for stage I lung cancer. Overall study context: In total, fewer than 15 men and 6 women took part as patients, aged roughly 50 to 85 with a median of around 70 years.

This clonotype has a count of ten or more. Antigen: not known. The CDR3 runs to 13 residues. Trimming took off 9 bases at V and 2 bases at J, with 13 bases between the two ends. Germline lookup yields CDR1 SNHLY and CDR2 FYNNEI. Two-round multiplex PCR on genomic DNA was the method by which TCR beta CDR3 was amplified. Specific primers for each TRBV and TRBJ gene were what first-round PCR used. TCRdb ran MiXCR on the multiplex PCR reads and lists one entry per CDR3 protein. The sample holds fewer than 25,000 distinct CDR3 sequences, about 37% seen once. Study outcomes and limitations: Compared with a median of 10,088 beforehand, unique TCR clone counts dropped to approximately 6,300 after stereotactic body radiation therapy. Usage of the TRBV and TRBJ genes (in patients with versus without metastases) was reportedly different. Patients developing distant metastases showed lower Shannon entropy after stereotactic body radiation therapy.

The chain combines TRBV2 with TRBJ1-2, with D possibly being TRBD1 (5 bases). The specimen was PBMCs, collected before or after stereotactic body radiation therapy (not recorded which). The receptor's source is a donor aged 50 or older with non-small cell lung cancer. The CDR3 spells CASRAGPNYGYTF. The CDR3 DNA is TGTGCCAGTAGGGCAGGGCCCAACTATGGCTACACCTTC.